This entry lists 14 T cell receptor beta chains sequenced from one sample in a study of tumor-infiltrating lymphocytes in primary liver carcinoma. Co-extracting RNA and DNA was done with 20-30 mg of unsorted bulk tissue as input. Synthesis of TCR beta cDNA was carried out from about 0.55 ug total RNA with a constant-region primer. Library construction for TCR beta comprised three nested multiplex PCR rounds performed with slightly modified ARM-PCR. TRBV1-TRBV30 forward primers paired with a C-beta reverse primer were used in the first two PCR rounds, which ran approximately 10 cycles each. TCRdb reprocessed the multiplex PCR reads with MiXCR, giving one entry per CDR3 protein. The sample contains approximately 190,000 distinct CDR3 sequences, roughly 80% of which appear only once. Material for sequencing was tumor tissue from primary liver carcinoma. These receptor sequences come from a man aged 35-49 years with primary liver carcinoma and hepatitis B virus infection.

Notes on this clonotype: Compared with germline, one end of the junction differs, possibly owing to a read error. The chain combines TRBV4-2 with TRBJ2-3, with 16 bases lining up with TRBD2. Germline V gives CDR1 LGHNA, CDR2 YNFKEQ. CDR3 length equals 16 residues. CDR3 amino acids: CATSEGLAGGIDTRYF. The CDR3 nucleotides read TGTGCCACCAGCGAGGGACTAGCGGGAGGGATAGATACGCGGTATTTT.

Turning to this clonotype: This may come from a read error, since a much larger clone is one base off. This chain links TRBV5-1 with TRBJ1-4; D not certain. Germline-derived CDR1 and CDR2 are SGHRS and YFSETQ. There are 14 residues in the CDR3. The CDR3 DNA reads TGCGCCAGCAGCCGCCGAGGGAGGAATGATAAACTGTTTTTT. Translating it yields CASSRRGRNDKLFF.

In this sample, this clonotype turned up once. Germline is not matched at one junction end, which may reflect a read error. The chain employs TRBV29-1 and TRBJ1-1; D gene uncertain. Germline V lookup: CDR1 SQVTM, CDR2 ANQGSEA. The CDR3 is made up of 13 amino acids. The CDR3 is CNVETPGGTEAFF. For the CDR3, the DNA is TGCAACGTTGAAACACCCGGAGGGACTGAAGCTTTCTTT.

The V gene is TRBV7-6, the J gene TRBJ2-2; tentative D call: TRBD2 (6 bases). Germline CDR1 reads SGHVS; CDR2 reads FNYEAQ. The CDR3 has 16 amino acids. V was trimmed by 2 bases and J by 6 bases, leaving 16 bases between them. CDR3 amino acids: CASSLSSVSIAGELFF. The DNA of the CDR3 is TGTGCCAGCAGCTTATCTAGCGTGAGTATAGCCGGGGAGCTGTTTTTT.

Regarding this clonotype: The germline gene is not matched at one end of the junction; a read error may be the cause. The genes are TRBV6-6 and TRBJ1-6; D may be TRBD1 (5 bases). CDR3 size: 14 residues. Looked up from germline, CDR1 is MNHNY and CDR2 is SVGAGI (reference sequence). This CDR3 reads CVSSYSGGPPSLHF. In DNA, the CDR3 is TGTGTCAGCAGTTACTCGGGGGGACCTCCGTCCCTCCACTTT.

A word on this clonotype: The junction departs from germline at one end; a sequencing error may be responsible. CDR3 sequence reads: CASSMGGGGGGLFF. The CDR3 DNA reads as TGCGCCAGCAGCATGGGCGGAGGGGGCGGGGGGCTGTTTTTT. The chain recombines TRBV5-5 with TRBJ2-2; D may match TRBD1 or TRBD2 (7 bases each). The CDR3 covers 14 residues. CDR1 is SGHKS, CDR2 YYEKEE, per germline (reference sequence).

This chain links TRBV11-1 with TRBJ1-1; TRBD1 might be the D (6 bases). Per germline, CDR1 SGHAT and CDR2 FQDESV (reference sequence). CDR3 length: 14 residues. V dropped 2 bases and J dropped 6 bases, with 13 bases sitting between them. CDR3 loop: CASSLSQGISEAFF. Here the CDR3 DNA reads TGTGCCAGCAGCTTAAGTCAGGGGATATCTGAAGCTTTCTTT.

The genes are TRBV6-5 and TRBJ1-2, with 8 bases identical to TRBD1. Germline loops: CDR1 MNHEY, CDR2 SVGAGI. The CDR3 is 15 residues long. Germline trimming cut 0 bases from V and 7 bases from J; bases unmatched to any gene: 7. The CDR3 loop reads CASSYSTGGMSGYTF. The CDR3, as DNA: TGTGCCAGCAGTTACTCAACAGGGGGAATGTCTGGCTACACCTTC.

The V and J genes are TRBV29-1 and TRBJ1-5, with D maybe TRBD1 (6 bases). The length of the CDR3 is 13 residues. Germline-derived CDR1 and CDR2 are SQVTM and ANQGSEA. V lost 7 bases and J lost 16, with 26 bases in between. The CDR3 region is CSAGGGANQPNHF. In DNA, the CDR3 is TGCAGCGCCGGAGGGGGGGCGAATCAGCCCAACCATTTT.

Concerning this clonotype itself: The CDR3 carries no conserved terminal phenylalanine or tryptophan, so it likely arises from a read error. The V call is TRBV12-3 or TRBV12-4, the J call TRBJ2-3; weak D call: TRBD1 (5 bases). This CDR3 contains 14 residues. The CDR3 reads CGSSLFQGSDTQYL. The CDR3, as DNA: TGTGGCAGCAGTTTATTTCAGGGATCCGATACGCAGTATTTA.

With respect to this clonotype: A junction boundary mismatches the germline segment, possibly from a read error. This chain connects TRBV6-6 to TRBJ2-1; no clear D. Germline V gives CDR1 MNHNY, CDR2 SVGAGI (reference sequence). The CDR3 has 14 residues. CDR3 protein: CASSYVTSAHEQLF. CDR3 bases: TGTGCCAGCAGTTACGTGACCAGTGCCCATGAGCAGTTATTC.

The count of this clonotype is one. Germline and junction disagree at one end, which may indicate a read error. The gene calls are TRBV5-4 and TRBJ2-3, with TRBD2 matching 8 bases. This CDR3 comprises 16 residues. The germline gives CDR1 SGHNT, CDR2 YYREEE (reference sequence). CDR3 sequence: CASGLLTGGPTDAQYF. The CDR3 coding sequence is TGTGCCAGCGGCTTGCTCACGGGAGGGCCCACAGATGCGCAGTATTTT.

The chain links TRBV6-1 to TRBJ2-6, with D possibly TRBD1 on 6 matching bases. V was cut by 6 bases and J by 0 bases, with 21 bases left in between. From germline, CDR1 is MNHNS and CDR2 SASEGT. The CDR3 runs 19 residues. DNA of the CDR3: TGTGCCAGCAGGGCCCTCCAGGGCAGGGGCCGCTCTGGGGCCAACGTCCTGACTTTC. It yields the protein CASRALQGRGRSGANVLTF.

Comments on this clonotype: At one end the junction does not follow the germline gene, possibly because of a read error. V is TRBV28 and J is TRBJ1-1; D ambiguous. CDR1 and CDR2 from the germline V gene are MDHEN and SYDVKM. This CDR3 comprises 14 residues. This CDR3 is CAGTSGQTNTEAFF. The CDR3 DNA reads as TGTGCCGGCACCTCGGGTCAGACGAACACAGAAGCTTTCTTT. Full variable domain (rest looked up from reference TRBV28 and TRBJ1-1): DVKVTQSSRYLVKRTGEKVFLECVQDMDHENMFWYRQDPGLGLRLIYFSYDVKMKEKGDIPEGYSVSREKKERFSLILESASTNQTSMYLCAGTSGQTNTEAFFGQGTRLTVV.